Presented here are 30 T cell receptor beta chains from one specimen sequenced in a study of cytomegalovirus exposure and HLA in healthy donors. The PCR contained 60 Vbeta and 13 Jbeta primers. Repertoires were generated with immunoSEQ multiplex PCR, while TCRdb's copy carries only in-frame clones and drops some. The sample is made up of 150,000 to 200,000 clones, and the top ten hold roughly 6.7% of it. Sequences were obtained from PBMCs. The receptors derive from a man aged 30 to 45 in good health and CMV-seronegative.

This rearrangement joins TRBV28 to TRBJ2-2; 9 bases are shared with TRBD1. The trim removed 4 bases at V and 4 bases at J, leaving 1 base unmatched. This CDR3 comprises 14 residues. CDR1 MDHEN and CDR2 SYDVKM come from the germline V gene. The CDR3 bases are TGTGCCAGCAGTTGGGACAGGGTCACCGGGGAGCTGTTTTTT. Amino acid sequence: CASSWDRVTGELFF.

V and J are TRBV4-1 and TRBJ2-3; 7 bases map to TRBD2. Trimming took 2 bases from V and 6 from J; bases not matched to a gene: 14. Germline loops: CDR1 MGHRA, CDR2 YSYEKL. The CDR3 is 17 amino acids. CDR3 loop: CASSQLRGLGSMDTQYF. CDR3 in DNA: TGCGCCAGCAGCCAACTCCGTGGACTAGGTTCAATGGATACGCAGTATTTT.

This chain links TRBV2 with TRBJ2-2; possible D gene TRBD1, 6 bases. Germline CDR1 SNHLY, CDR2 FYNNEI. Trimming pared 9 bases from V and 0 bases from J, leaving 14 bases between. This CDR3 spans 15 amino acids. As DNA, the CDR3 is TGTGCCAGACAGGGACCGGGGCCGAACACCGGGGAGCTGTTTTTT. Translated: CARQGPGPNTGELFF.

The V call is TRBV4-3, the J call TRBJ1-2, with a weak D call TRBD1 (5 bases). Per germline, CDR1 LGHNA and CDR2 YSLEER. There are 15 residues in the CDR3. The V end was cut by 0 bases, the J end by 4 bases, with 12 bases between. CDR3 DNA: TGCGCCAGCAGCCAAGATACGGGGGTTGGCTATGGCTACACCTTC. It encodes CASSQDTGVGYGYTF.

The chain joins TRBV9 to TRBJ2-3; perhaps TRBD2 as D (6 bases). The V and J ends lost 0 bases and 1 base respectively, with 9 bases between them. CDR3 length equals 15 residues. Looked up from germline, CDR1 is SGDLS and CDR2 is YYNGEE. The CDR3 DNA is TGTGCCAGCAGCGTAGTAGCGGCCGGCACAGATACGCAGTATTTT. This codes for CASSVVAAGTDTQYF.

A remark on this clone: The same CDR3 can be traced to other DNA sequences in this sample. The chain has TRBV30 and TRBJ1-6; 8 bases are shared with TRBD1. This CDR3 region has 13 residues. The germline gives CDR1 GTSNPN, CDR2 SVGIG (reference sequence). The ends lost 0 bases at V and 8 bases at J; junction bases unmatched: 0. The CDR3 DNA follows: TGTGCCTGGAGTGTACAGGGGGATTCACCCCTCCACTTT. Translating it yields CAWSVQGDSPLHF.

The chain employs TRBV29-1 and TRBJ2-7; 9 bases line up with TRBD2. V lost 6 bases and J lost 2; bases outside the gene matches: 5. The CDR3 totals 13 residues. Germline V gives CDR1 SQVTM, CDR2 ANQGSEA. The CDR3 protein is CSVVSGRAYEQYF. The DNA of the CDR3 is TGCAGCGTGGTTAGCGGGAGAGCCTACGAGCAGTACTTC.

The V and J genes are TRBV28 and TRBJ2-5; 8 bases align to TRBD1. There are 15 residues in the CDR3. Germline CDR1 reads MDHEN; CDR2 reads SYDVKM. V shed 5 bases, J shed 2 bases, and the junction held 7 bases outside the gene matches. The CDR3 sequence: CASSGQGASQETQYF. The CDR3 nucleotides read TGTGCCAGCAGTGGGCAGGGGGCTTCGCAAGAGACCCAGTACTTC.

The chain carries TRBV12-5 and TRBJ1-3, with TRBD1 matching 10 bases. Germline lookup yields CDR1 LGHNT and CDR2 FRNRAP. The CDR3 is made up of 16 amino acids. V dropped 6 bases and J dropped 3; count of bases not matched to a gene: 8. The CDR3 is CASGLGTGVFGNTIYF. Written as DNA, the CDR3 is TGTGCTAGTGGCTTAGGGACAGGGGTTTTTGGAAACACCATATATTTT.

This sequence joins TRBV7-2 and TRBJ1-2; D is possibly TRBD1 (6 bases). This CDR3 has 15 residues. Germline V gene sequence: CDR1 SGHTA, CDR2 FQGNSA. Trimming pared 1 base from V and 0 bases from J, leaving 9 bases between. CDR3 in DNA: TGTGCCAGCAGCTTAGTCGCAGGGGCTAACTATGGCTACACCTTC. It specifies CASSLVAGANYGYTF.

V and J are TRBV7-3 and TRBJ2-3; TRBD2 might be the D (6 bases). Germline lookup yields CDR1 SGHTA and CDR2 FQGTGA. The V gene lost 3 bases and the J gene lost 2 bases, with 12 bases spanning the gap. CDR3 length: 15 amino acids. The CDR3 region is CASSFDGTPTDTQYF. The CDR3 region has the DNA TGTGCCAGCAGCTTTGATGGGACTCCCACAGATACGCAGTATTTT.

This chain connects TRBV30 to TRBJ2-3; tentatively, D is TRBD2 (6 bases). CDR3 length: 13 amino acids. CDR1 is GTSNPN, CDR2 SVGIG, per germline (reference sequence). V gave up 4 bases and J gave up 2 bases, with 10 bases separating them. As DNA, the CDR3 is TGTGCCTGGATCCGACTAGTCACAGATACGCAGTATTTT. As protein: CAWIRLVTDTQYF. Drawing the rest from reference TRBV30 and TRBJ2-3, the complete variable domain is SQTIHQWPATLVQPVGSPLSLECTVEGTSNPNLYWYRQAAGRGLQLLFYSVGIGQISSEVPQNLSASRPQDRQFILSSKKLLLSDSGFYLCAWIRLVTDTQYFGPGTRLTVL.

J is TRBJ1-5 and V is TRBV27; D ambiguous. The germline V gene has CDR1 MNHEY and CDR2 SMNVEV (reference sequence). The CDR3 runs to 16 residues. Trimming cost V 1 base and J 0 bases, with 10 bases left between them. This CDR3 is CASSLFGGNSNQPQHF. In DNA, the CDR3 is TGTGCCAGCAGTTTATTCGGCGGGAATAGCAATCAGCCCCAGCATTTT.

The gene calls are TRBV28 and TRBJ2-1; a weak D match, TRBD2 (7 bases). Germline V gives CDR1 MDHEN, CDR2 SYDVKM. Trimming stripped 6 bases from V and 8 bases from J, with 11 bases between. This CDR3 has 12 residues. DNA for the CDR3: TGTGCCAGCAGCTTGGGGGGGCATGAGCAGTTCTTC. Translation gives CASSLGGHEQFF. Looking up the rest from reference TRBV28 and TRBJ2-1 gives the full variable domain: DVKVTQSSRYLVKRTGEKVFLECVQDMDHENMFWYRQDPGLGLRLIYFSYDVKMKEKGDIPEGYSVSREKKERFSLILESASTNQTSMYLCASSLGGHEQFFGPGTRLTVL.

The rearrangement uses TRBV5-5 and TRBJ1-1; D perhaps matches TRBD1 (5 bases). With 4 bases removed from V and 7 bases from J, the gap between germline ends came to 8 bases. The CDR3 is 11 residues long. CDR1 and CDR2 from the germline V gene are SGHKS and YYEKEE (reference sequence). CDR3 in amino acids: CASSLDSEAFF. Written as DNA, the CDR3 is TGTGCCAGCAGCCTCGACAGTGAAGCTTTCTTT.

V usage is TRBV6-5 and J usage is TRBJ2-7, with D possibly being TRBD2 (5 bases). Germline V gene lookup returns CDR1 MNHEY and CDR2 SVGAGI. V was clipped by 0 bases and J by 4 bases, with 13 bases between them. The CDR3 is made up of 15 amino acids. This CDR3 is CASSYSGRIPYEQYF. The CDR3 DNA reads TGTGCCAGCAGTTACTCGGGGAGAATCCCTTACGAGCAGTACTTC.

V and J are TRBV2 and TRBJ1-2; no clear D gene. The CDR3 runs 12 residues. Germline lookup yields CDR1 SNHLY and CDR2 FYNNEI. V was cut by 5 bases and J by 4 bases, with 8 bases left in between. The CDR3 here is CASSPSGYGYTF. CDR3 bases: TGTGCCAGCAGTCCCAGTGGCTATGGCTACACCTTC.

Concerning this clone: Additional DNA sequences in this sample encode the identical CDR3. The J gene is TRBJ1-1, the V gene TRBV11-3; D gene uncertain. From germline, CDR1 is SGHNT and CDR2 YENEEA. Trimming removed 1 base from V and 1 base from J, with 7 bases in between. The CDR3 loop spans 14 amino acids. CDR3 in amino acids: CASSLGPGNTEAFF. The CDR3 DNA reads TGTGCCAGCAGCTTAGGACCGGGGAACACTGAAGCTTTCTTT.

Remarks on this clone: Germline and junction disagree at one end, which may indicate a read error. V usage is TRBV7-9 and J usage is TRBJ1-1; 7 nucleotides line up with TRBD1. There are 15 residues in the CDR3. Germline values: CDR1 SEHNR, CDR2 FQNEAQ (reference sequence). CDR3 sequence reads: CANSLVGGLDTEAFF. In DNA, the CDR3 is TGTGCCAACAGCTTAGTAGGGGGCTTAGACACTGAAGCTTTCTTT.

V and J are TRBV9 and TRBJ2-7, with D perhaps matching TRBD2 (6 bases). With 6 bases removed from V and 6 bases from J, the gap between germline ends came to 16 bases. The CDR3 runs to 13 residues. Looked up from germline, CDR1 is SGDLS and CDR2 is YYNGEE. CDR3 nucleotide sequence: TGTGCCAGCACTCCGCGCGGGGTTGGCGAGCAGTACTTC. The encoded protein is CASTPRGVGEQYF.

The chain joins TRBV7-3 to TRBJ2-2; 14 nucleotides agree with TRBD2. In germline, CDR1 is SGHTA, CDR2 FQGTGA. J was trimmed by 0 bases and V by 5 bases; bases with no gene match: 5. The CDR3 consists of 18 residues. This CDR3 reads CASSPRTSGRPNTGELFF. The CDR3 region has the DNA TGTGCCAGCAGCCCAAGGACTAGCGGGAGGCCGAACACCGGGGAGCTGTTTTTT.

The rearrangement links TRBV5-4 to TRBJ1-3; 7 nucleotides align to TRBD1. CDR3 length equals 16 residues. The germline CDR1 and CDR2 sequences are SGHNT and YYREEE (reference sequence). Losses at the gene ends were 4 bases for V and 0 bases for J; bases not matched to a gene: 7. In DNA form, the CDR3 reads TGTGCCAGCAGCCCCACTGACAGGGTCTCTGGAAACACCATATATTTT. This sequence encodes CASSPTDRVSGNTIYF.

The V call is TRBV27, the J call TRBJ2-7, with a possible D match to TRBD1 (6 bases). The CDR3 consists of 14 residues. Germline V gene sequence: CDR1 MNHEY, CDR2 SMNVEV (reference sequence). V was pared by 3 bases and J by 0 bases, with 9 bases between. The CDR3 protein is CASSLQGTSYEQYF. CDR3 DNA: TGTGCCAGCAGTTTGCAGGGGACCTCCTACGAGCAGTACTTC.

The chain uses TRBV7-3 and TRBJ2-5; D possibly corresponds to TRBD2 (6 bases). The CDR3 covers 13 residues. V lost 8 bases and J 4 bases, leaving 14 bases between the germline ends. The germline V gene has CDR1 SGHTA and CDR2 FQGTGA. The chain's CDR3 is CASGGKTGETQYF. CDR3 sequence (DNA): TGTGCCAGCGGGGGGAAGACGGGAGAGACCCAGTACTTC.

The chain recombines TRBV10-3 with TRBJ2-1; 9 bases line up with TRBD2. V dropped 2 bases and J dropped 10; count of bases not matched to a gene: 9. Germline lookup yields CDR1 ENHRY and CDR2 SYGVKD. CDR3 size: 15 residues. In DNA, the CDR3 is TGTGCCATCAGTGAGCGGAGCGGGGGGCTGACGGAGCAGTTCTTC. Translating gives CAISERSGGLTEQFF.

The J gene is TRBJ1-5, the V gene TRBV18; perhaps TRBD1 as D (5 bases). In germline, CDR1 is KGHSH, CDR2 LQKENI. V lost 2 bases, J lost 6 bases, and 14 bases lay in between. The CDR3 sequence is 15 residues long. CDR3 coding DNA: TGTGCCAGCTCACCAACGGGGGGGGAATCTCAGCCCCAGCATTTT. Translated: CASSPTGGESQPQHF.

Concerning this clone: Other DNA sequences in this specimen translate into the identical CDR3. This sequence joins TRBV7-8 and TRBJ2-7; D possibly corresponds to TRBD1 (6 bases). The CDR3 extends over 14 amino acids. The V end lost 1 base, the J end lost 1 base, and 8 bases lay between the germline ends. CDR1 is SGHVS and CDR2 is FQNEAQ in the germline V gene. CDR3 loop: CASSLDRVSYEQYF. The DNA for the CDR3 is TGTGCCAGCAGCTTAGACAGGGTGTCCTACGAGCAGTACTTC. The full variable domain, rest sourced from reference TRBV7-8 and TRBJ2-7, is GAGVSQSPRYKVAKRGQDVALRCDPISGHVSLFWYQQALGQGPEFLTYFQNEAQLDKSGLPSDRFFAERPEGSVSTLKIQRTQQEDSAVYLCASSLDRVSYEQYFGPGTRLTVT.

The chain is built from TRBV6-1 and TRBJ1-3; TRBD1 is a possible D gene (5 bases). V lost 3 bases to trimming and J lost 4 bases, with 13 bases between them. The CDR3 has 15 residues. The germline CDR1 and CDR2 sequences are MNHNS and SASEGT. CDR3: CASSETQGGGNTIYF. CDR3 sequence (DNA): TGTGCCAGCAGTGAGACCCAGGGAGGCGGAAACACCATATATTTT.

The chain has TRBV5-1 and TRBJ1-4; 8 nucleotides agree with TRBD1. CDR1 and CDR2 (germline): SGHRS, YFSETQ. The CDR3 has 14 amino acids. J lost 8 bases, V lost 5 bases, and 8 bases had no gene match. CDR3 sequence reads: CASREGTGQEKLFF. The CDR3 DNA reads TGCGCCAGCAGAGAAGGGACAGGACAGGAAAAACTGTTTTTT.

The chain uses TRBV25-1 and TRBJ1-1, with a tentative D call TRBD1 (5 bases). The CDR3 consists of 14 residues. The germline gives CDR1 MGHDK, CDR2 SYGVNS. V dropped 3 bases and J dropped 7 bases, with 15 bases sitting between them. The CDR3 spells CASSDGTLASEAFF. The CDR3 region has the DNA TGTGCCAGCAGTGATGGGACCCTAGCGAGTGAAGCTTTCTTT.